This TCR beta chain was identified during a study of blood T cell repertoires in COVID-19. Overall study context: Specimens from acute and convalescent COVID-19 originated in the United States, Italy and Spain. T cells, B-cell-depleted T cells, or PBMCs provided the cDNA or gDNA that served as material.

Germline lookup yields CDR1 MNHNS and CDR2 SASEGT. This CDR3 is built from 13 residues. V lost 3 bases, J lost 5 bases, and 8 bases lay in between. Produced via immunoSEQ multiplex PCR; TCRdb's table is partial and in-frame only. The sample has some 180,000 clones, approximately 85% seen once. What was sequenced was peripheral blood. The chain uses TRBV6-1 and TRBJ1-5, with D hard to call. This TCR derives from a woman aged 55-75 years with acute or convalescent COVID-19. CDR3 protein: CASSEGTDQPQHF. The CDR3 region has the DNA TGTGCCAGCAGTGAGGGCACGGATCAGCCCCAGCATTTT.